This T cell receptor (beta chain) was sequenced for a study of neoadjuvant anti-PD-1 for oral cavity cancer (dated by TCRdb to the early 2020s). Study-level background: Three to four biweekly doses of nivolumab at 3 mg/kg were mostly administered to patients before curative-intent surgical resection. A fourth nivolumab dose was given around day 43 to patients without progression, and definitive surgical resection was performed in those patients on days 50-56. Under RECIST 1.1, patients with complete response, partial response or stable disease were classed as responders, and patients with progression were classed as non-responders. There were some 13 patients in the parent correlative cohort, and the response rate was 33%. What the work shows at the level of the full study, not this receptor alone: After neoadjuvant nivolumab, T cell clonality (Gini index) in PBMCs was significantly higher in non-responders than in responders. A higher pretreatment blood Treg/Th17 ratio correlated with both higher pretreatment blood TCRbeta clonality and lower post-treatment tumor TCRbeta clonality. The TCR analyses had only three patients in each response group, and the authors called for validation in larger cohorts.

CDR1 and CDR2 (SGHAT, FQNNGV) derive from the germline V gene. V drops 7 bases and J drops 5 bases, leaving 17 bases in between. The CDR3 has 15 amino acids, counting the end cysteine and phenylalanine. The retained sequence is limited to the CDR3, 45 bases, with the frame set at the first base. As concerns this clone: Its antigen specificity is not known. One base away there is no much larger clone; base qualities are not given.

PBMC libraries used mostly about 0.5 ug of input genomic DNA for deep sequencing, with six replicates per sample. The immunoSEQ hsTCRbeta kit was used to prepare TCRbeta libraries according to the manufacturer's instructions. Sequencing of the completed libraries took place using an Illumina NovaSeq 6000 S4 flow cell after they had been pooled to around 3.3 nM. In the paper's pipeline: The immunoSEQ Analyzer was used for raw data preprocessing and quality control. The analysis was restricted to productive rearrangements, with each unique CDR3 amino acid sequence defining a clonotype. Repertoire clonality was estimated as the Gini-Simpson index, computed with the R package tcR. Student's t test was used to compare Gini indices, while Pearson correlation assessed associations with tumor size change. Entries here come from immuneACCESS through TCRdb and include only in-frame sequences with V and J called. Some clones fail to appear in such tables; in the studies checked, an unresolved V gene covers under half of the shortfall, and the cause of the remainder is unknown. The DNA was the basis for D and trimming; V, J and clone size are from that table. The sample has tens of thousands of clones on record, more than 70% of them singletons. The top ten clonotypes cover about 3.7% of the sample.

What the time point label conveys for this sample: before neoadjuvant nivolumab. Patients had been newly diagnosed with stage II-IVA oral cavity squamous cell carcinoma, and no prior systemic or radiation treatment had been given to the patients. The cohort consisted of patients with HPV-negative, locally advanced oral cavity squamous cell carcinoma. No culture maintenance or expansion was done, as the peripheral blood mononuclear cells went straight to analysis. The samples were drawn from a longitudinal correlative study tied to a single-arm phase II trial testing neoadjuvant nivolumab in oral cavity squamous cell carcinoma. Subject-matched pre- and post-treatment PBMCs and tumors from three responders and three non-responders were subjected to genomic DNA-based TCRbeta sequencing. Peripheral blood mononuclear cells were collected before nivolumab treatment and again after treatment, at the time of surgery. The Maxwell RSC DNA from Cells kit was used to isolate genomic DNA from PBMCs.

This clonotype was sampled from a person aged 35-79 years with oral cavity squamous cell carcinoma. The material was PBMCs, obtained before nivolumab (anti-PD-1) treatment. The chain couples TRBV11-2 to TRBJ2-2; possibly the D gene is TRBD1, per 5 matching bases. For the CDR3, the sequence is CASTRSPGFTGELFF. The DNA is as follows: TGTGCCAGCACTCGGAGCCCAGGGTTTACCGGGGAGCTGTTTTTT. Outside the CDR3, residues come from the reference TRBV11-2 and TRBJ2-2 proteins, so the full variable domain is: EAGVAQSPRYKIIEKRQSVAFWCNPISGHATLYWYQQILGQGPKLLIQFQNNGVVDDSQLPKDRFSAERLKGVDSTLKIQPAKLEDSAVYLCASTRSPGFTGELFFGEGSRLTVL.